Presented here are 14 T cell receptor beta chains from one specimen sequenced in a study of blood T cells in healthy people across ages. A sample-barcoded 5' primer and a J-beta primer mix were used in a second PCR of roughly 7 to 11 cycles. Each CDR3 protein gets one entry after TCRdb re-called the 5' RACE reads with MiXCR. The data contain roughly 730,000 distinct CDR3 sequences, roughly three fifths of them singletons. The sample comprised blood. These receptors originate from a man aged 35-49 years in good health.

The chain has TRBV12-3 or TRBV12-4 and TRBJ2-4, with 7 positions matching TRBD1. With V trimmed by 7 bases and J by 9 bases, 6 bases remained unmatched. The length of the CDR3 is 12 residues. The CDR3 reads CASKQGDGIQYF. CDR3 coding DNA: TGTGCCAGCAAGCAGGGGGATGGCATTCAGTACTTC.

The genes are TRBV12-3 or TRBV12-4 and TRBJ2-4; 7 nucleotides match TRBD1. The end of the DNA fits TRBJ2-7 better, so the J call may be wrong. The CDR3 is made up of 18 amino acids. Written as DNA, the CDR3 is TGTGCCAGCAGTTTAAGAACTCGAGGGCTACAGGGGATCTACGAGCAGTACTTC. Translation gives CASSLRTRGLQGIYEQYF.

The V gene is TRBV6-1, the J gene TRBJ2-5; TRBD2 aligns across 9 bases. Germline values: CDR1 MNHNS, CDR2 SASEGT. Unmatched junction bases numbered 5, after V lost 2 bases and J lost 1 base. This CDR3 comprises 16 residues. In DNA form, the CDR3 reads TGTGCCAGCAGTGAAACGTGGCGGGGGGGCCAAGAGACCCAGTACTTC. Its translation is CASSETWRGGQETQYF.

The CDR3 sequence: CASSQGRGPASPLHF. The CDR3 nucleotides are TGTGCCAGCAGCCAAGGTCGAGGGCCTGCATCCCCCCTCCACTTT. J is TRBJ1-6 and V is TRBV3-1; D is uncertain. From germline, CDR1 is LGHDT and CDR2 YNNKEL (reference sequence). CDR3 size: 15 residues. V lost 1 base to trimming and J lost 13 bases, with 17 bases between them. The variable domain in full, completed from reference TRBV3-1 and TRBJ1-6, reads DTAVSQTPKYLVTQMGNDKSIKCEQNLGHDTMYWYKQDSKKFLKIMFSYNNKELIINETVPNRFSPKSPDKAHLNLHINSLELGDSAVYFCASSQGRGPASPLHFGNGTRLTVT.

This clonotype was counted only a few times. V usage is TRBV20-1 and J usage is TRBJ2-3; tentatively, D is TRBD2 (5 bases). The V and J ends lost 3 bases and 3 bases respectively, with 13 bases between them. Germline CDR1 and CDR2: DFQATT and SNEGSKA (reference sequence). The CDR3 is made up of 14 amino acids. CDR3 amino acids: CSARGQLATDTQYF. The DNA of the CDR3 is TGCAGTGCTAGGGGTCAGTTAGCGACAGATACGCAGTATTTT.

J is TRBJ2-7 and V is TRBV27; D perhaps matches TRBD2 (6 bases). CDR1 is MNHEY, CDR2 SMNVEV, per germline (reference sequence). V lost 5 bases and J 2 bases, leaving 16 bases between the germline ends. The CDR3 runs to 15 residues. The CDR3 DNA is TGTGCCAGCAGTCTTCTTTCGGGGGACCCCTACGAGCAGTACTTC. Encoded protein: CASSLLSGDPYEQYF.

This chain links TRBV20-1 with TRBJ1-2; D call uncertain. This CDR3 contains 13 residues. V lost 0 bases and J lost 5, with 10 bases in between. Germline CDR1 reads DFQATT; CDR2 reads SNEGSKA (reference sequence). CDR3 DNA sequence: TGCAGTGCTAGAGAGGATGCGGGGTATGGCTACACCTTC. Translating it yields CSAREDAGYGYTF.

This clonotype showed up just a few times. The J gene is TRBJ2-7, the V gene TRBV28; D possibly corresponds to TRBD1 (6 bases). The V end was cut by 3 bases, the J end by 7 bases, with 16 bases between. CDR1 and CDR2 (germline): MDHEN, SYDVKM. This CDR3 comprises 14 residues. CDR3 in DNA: TGTGCCAGCAGTTTTGGGCAGGGGTTCAAGGAGCAGTACTTC. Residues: CASSFGQGFKEQYF.

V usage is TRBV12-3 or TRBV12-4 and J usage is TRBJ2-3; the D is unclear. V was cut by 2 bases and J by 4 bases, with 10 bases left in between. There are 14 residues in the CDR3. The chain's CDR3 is CASSLWARSDTQYF. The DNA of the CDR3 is TGTGCCAGCAGTTTATGGGCGAGATCAGATACGCAGTATTTT.

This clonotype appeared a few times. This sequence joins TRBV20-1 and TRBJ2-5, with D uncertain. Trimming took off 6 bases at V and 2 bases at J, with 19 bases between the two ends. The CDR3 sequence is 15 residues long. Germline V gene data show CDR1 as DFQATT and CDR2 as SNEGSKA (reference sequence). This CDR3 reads CSAGGQVQSQETQYF. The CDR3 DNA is TGCAGTGCCGGTGGCCAGGTCCAGTCTCAAGAGACCCAGTACTTC.

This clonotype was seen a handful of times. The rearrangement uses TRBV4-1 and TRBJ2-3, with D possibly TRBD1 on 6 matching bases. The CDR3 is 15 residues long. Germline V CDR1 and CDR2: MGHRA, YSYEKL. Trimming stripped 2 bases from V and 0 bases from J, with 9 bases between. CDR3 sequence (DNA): TGCGCCAGCAGCCAAAGCAGGGGCAGCACAGATACGCAGTATTTT. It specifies CASSQSRGSTDTQYF.

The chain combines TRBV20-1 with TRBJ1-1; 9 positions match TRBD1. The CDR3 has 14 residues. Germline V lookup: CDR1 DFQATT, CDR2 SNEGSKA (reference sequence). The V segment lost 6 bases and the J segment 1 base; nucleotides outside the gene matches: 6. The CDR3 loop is CSASPGQGNTEAFF. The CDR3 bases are TGCAGTGCCTCACCGGGACAGGGGAACACTGAAGCTTTCTTT.

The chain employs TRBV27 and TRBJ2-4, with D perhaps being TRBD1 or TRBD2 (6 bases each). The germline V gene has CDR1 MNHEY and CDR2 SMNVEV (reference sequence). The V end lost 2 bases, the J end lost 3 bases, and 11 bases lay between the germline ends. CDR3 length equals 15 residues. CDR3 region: CASSLKGGGKNIQYF. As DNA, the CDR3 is TGTGCCAGCAGTTTAAAAGGGGGAGGCAAAAACATTCAGTACTTC.

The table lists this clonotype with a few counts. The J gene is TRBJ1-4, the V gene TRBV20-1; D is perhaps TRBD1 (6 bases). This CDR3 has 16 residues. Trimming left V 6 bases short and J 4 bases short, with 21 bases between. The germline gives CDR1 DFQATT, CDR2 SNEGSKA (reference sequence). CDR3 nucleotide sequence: TGCAGTGCCAACTCCCCAAAGGACAGTATTAATGAAAAACTGTTTTTT. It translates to CSANSPKDSINEKLFF.